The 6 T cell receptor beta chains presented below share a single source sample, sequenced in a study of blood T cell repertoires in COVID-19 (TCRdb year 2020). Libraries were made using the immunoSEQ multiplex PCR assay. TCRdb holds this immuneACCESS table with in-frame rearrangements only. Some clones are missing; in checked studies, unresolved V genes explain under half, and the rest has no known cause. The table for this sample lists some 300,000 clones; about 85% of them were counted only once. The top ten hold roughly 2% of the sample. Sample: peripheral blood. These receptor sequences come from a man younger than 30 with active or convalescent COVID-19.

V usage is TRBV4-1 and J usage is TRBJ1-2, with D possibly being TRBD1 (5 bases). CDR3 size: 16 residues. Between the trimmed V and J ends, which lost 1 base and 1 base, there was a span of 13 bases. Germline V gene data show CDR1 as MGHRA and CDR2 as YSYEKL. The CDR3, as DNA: TGCGCCAGCAGCCAAGCGGTACAGGTTTATAACTATGGCTACACCTTC. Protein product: CASSQAVQVYNYGYTF.

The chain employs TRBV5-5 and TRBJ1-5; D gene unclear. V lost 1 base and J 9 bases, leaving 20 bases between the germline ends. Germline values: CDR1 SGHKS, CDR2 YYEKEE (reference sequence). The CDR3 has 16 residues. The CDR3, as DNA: TGTGCCAGCAGCTTGTCAGGTGTCTTTACCACCAGGCCCCAGCATTTT. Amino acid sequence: CASSLSGVFTTRPQHF. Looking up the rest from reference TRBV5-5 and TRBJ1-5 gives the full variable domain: DAGVTQSPTHLIKTRGQQVTLRCSPISGHKSVSWYQQVLGQGPQFIFQYYEKEERGRGNFPDRFSARQFPNYSSELNVNALLLGDSALYLCASSLSGVFTTRPQHFGDGTRLSIL.

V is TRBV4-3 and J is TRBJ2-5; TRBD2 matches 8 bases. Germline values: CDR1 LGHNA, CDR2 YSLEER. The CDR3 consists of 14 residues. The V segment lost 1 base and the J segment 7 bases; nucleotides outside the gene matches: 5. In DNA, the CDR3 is TGCGCCAGCAGCCAAGTGGGCAGCGGGGGGACCCAGTACTTC. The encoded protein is CASSQVGSGGTQYF.

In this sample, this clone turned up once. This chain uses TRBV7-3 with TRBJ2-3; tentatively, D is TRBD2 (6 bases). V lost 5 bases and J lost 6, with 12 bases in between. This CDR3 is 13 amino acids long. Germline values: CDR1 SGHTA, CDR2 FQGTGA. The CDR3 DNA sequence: TGTGCCAGCAGCCAGACTGGGGGGGATACGCAGTATTTT. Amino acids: CASSQTGGDTQYF.

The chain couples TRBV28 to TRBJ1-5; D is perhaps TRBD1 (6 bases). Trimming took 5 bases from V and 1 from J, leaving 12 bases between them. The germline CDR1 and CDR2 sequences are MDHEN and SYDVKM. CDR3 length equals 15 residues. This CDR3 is CASSADRGSNQPQHF. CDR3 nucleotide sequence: TGTGCCAGCAGTGCGGACAGAGGAAGCAATCAGCCCCAGCATTTT.

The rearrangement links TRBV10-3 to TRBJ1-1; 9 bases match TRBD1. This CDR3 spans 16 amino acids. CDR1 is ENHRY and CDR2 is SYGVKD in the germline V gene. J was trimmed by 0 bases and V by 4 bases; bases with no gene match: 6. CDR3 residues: CAISGPDRGMNTEAFF. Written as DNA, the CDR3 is TGTGCCATCAGTGGCCCTGACAGGGGGATGAACACTGAAGCTTTCTTT.